The clone carrying this TCR beta chain was detected many times. These data originate in a study of molecular identifiers for immune sequencing clone quantification. This CDR3 is 12 amino acids long. Germline assignment: CDR1 SNHLY and CDR2 FYNNEI. The V end was cut by 8 bases, the J end by 4 bases, with 11 bases between. As previously described, bulk TCR libraries were made using listed TCR primers. TCRdb called the PCR reads again in MiXCR, with one record for every CDR3 protein. The sample has over 600,000 distinct CDR3 sequences; 20% are singletons. The chain uses TRBV2 and TRBJ1-1; D is possibly TRBD1 (5 bases). The TCR sequence derives from a human donor in good health. Some libraries in this study had Jurkat cell RNA spiked in. Sample: naive CD8+ T cells from blood, with Jurkat cell RNA spiked in. Subset reported: FACS-sorted CD8+CD4-CCR7+CD45RA+ naive T cells. The CDR3 is CASLRGGTEAFF. CDR3 in DNA: TGTGCCAGCCTTAGGGGTGGCACTGAAGCTTTCTTT.